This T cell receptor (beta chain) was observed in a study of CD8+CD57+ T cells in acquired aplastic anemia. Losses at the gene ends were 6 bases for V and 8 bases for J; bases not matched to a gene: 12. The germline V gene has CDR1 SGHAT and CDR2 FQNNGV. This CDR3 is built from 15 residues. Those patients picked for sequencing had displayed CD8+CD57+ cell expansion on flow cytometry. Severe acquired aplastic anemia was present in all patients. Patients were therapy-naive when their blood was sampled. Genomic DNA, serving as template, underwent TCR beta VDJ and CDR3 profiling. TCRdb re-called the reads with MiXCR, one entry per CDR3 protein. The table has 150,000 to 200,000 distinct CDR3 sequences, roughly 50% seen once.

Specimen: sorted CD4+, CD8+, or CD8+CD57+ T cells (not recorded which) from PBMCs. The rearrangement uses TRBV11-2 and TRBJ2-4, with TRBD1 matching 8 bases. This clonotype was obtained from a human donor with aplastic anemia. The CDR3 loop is CASSLITGGSYIQYF. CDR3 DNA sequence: TGTGCCAGCAGTTTAATAACAGGGGGTTCGTACATTCAGTACTTC.